The clone carrying this TCR beta chain was counted many times. CDR1 and CDR2 from the germline V gene are DFQATT and SNEGSKA (reference sequence). The CDR3 has 13 residues. The V gene lost 1 base and the J gene lost 5 bases, with 9 bases spanning the gap. TCRdb called the 5' RACE reads again in MiXCR, with one record for every CDR3 protein. The sample consists of 150,000 or so distinct CDR3 sequences, 30% to 35% of them appearing once. This entry comes from a study of T-cell memory formation after mild COVID-19. Sequencing used PBMCs or a T cell subset sorted from them (not recorded which). This chain links TRBV20-1 with TRBJ2-1; D not resolved. The TCR comes from an adult woman who had mild COVID-19 (a few samples of this study predate the infection). Cell type and time point are not known. The CDR3 nucleotides are TGCAGTGCTAGAGCCTTCTCTAACAATGAGCAGTTCTTC. Translation gives CSARAFSNNEQFF.